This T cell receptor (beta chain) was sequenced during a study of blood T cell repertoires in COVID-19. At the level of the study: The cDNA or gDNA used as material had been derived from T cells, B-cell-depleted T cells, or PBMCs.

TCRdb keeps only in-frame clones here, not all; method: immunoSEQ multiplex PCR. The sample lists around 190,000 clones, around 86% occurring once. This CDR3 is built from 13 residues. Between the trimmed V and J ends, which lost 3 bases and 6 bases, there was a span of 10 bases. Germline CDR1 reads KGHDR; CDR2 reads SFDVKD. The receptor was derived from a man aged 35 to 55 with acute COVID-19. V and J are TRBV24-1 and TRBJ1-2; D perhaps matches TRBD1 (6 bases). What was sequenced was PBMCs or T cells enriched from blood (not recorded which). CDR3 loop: CATSDRYRDGYTF. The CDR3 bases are TGTGCCACCAGTGATCGCTACAGGGATGGCTACACCTTC.